This T cell receptor (beta chain) came from a study of T cell changes during pregnancy in multiple sclerosis. Profiled with immunoSEQ multiplex PCR; TCRdb holds only in-frame clones, not every one. The sample records roughly 70,000 clones, approximately 92% being singletons. Germline CDR1 and CDR2: LNHNV and YYDKDF (reference sequence). CDR3 length equals 14 residues. J lost 5 bases, V lost 1 base, and 2 bases had no gene match. The sequence was obtained from a female donor in good health, enrolled as a control in a pregnancy study. Material: peripheral blood, obtained in the third trimester of pregnancy. The chain couples TRBV15 to TRBJ1-5; TRBD1 aligns across 7 bases. The CDR3 DNA sequence: TGTGCCACCAGCAGAGTGCAGGGGGATCAGCCCCAGCATTTT. This sequence encodes CATSRVQGDQPQHF.